The 20 T cell receptor beta chains below all came from one sample that was sequenced in a study of blood T cells in healthy people across ages. The authors ran a second PCR of 7 to 11 cycles using a sample-barcoded 5' primer and a J-beta primer mix. MiXCR, run by TCRdb on the 5' RACE reads, gives a single entry per CDR3 protein. In the table there are about 570,000 distinct CDR3 sequences, about 25% of which are singletons. The sample also formed part of further work on T cells of mothers and their children.

The material sequenced was blood. These receptors were collected from a boy aged 2-9 years in good health.

This clonotype was counted only a few times. The rearrangement links TRBV30 to TRBJ2-7, with TRBD1 matching 9 bases. V was clipped by 2 bases and J by 6 bases; unmatched bases: 14. The CDR3 spans 16 residues. In germline, CDR1 is GTSNPN, CDR2 SVGIG (reference sequence). The CDR3 DNA is TGTGCCTGGAGTCCCCTCGACCGGGACAGGGTCTTCGAGCAGTACTTC. This translates into CAWSPLDRDRVFEQYF.

This clonotype was seen once. V is TRBV30 and J is TRBJ1-6; D may be TRBD1 (5 bases). Germline V CDR1 and CDR2: GTSNPN, SVGIG (reference sequence). This CDR3 region has 15 residues. V dropped 2 bases and J dropped 7 bases, with 15 bases sitting between them. The DNA for the CDR3 is TGTGCCTGGAGTTGGGGGAATATCGGGAATTCACCCCTCCACTTT. Its translation is CAWSWGNIGNSPLHF.

In this sample, this clonotype turned up a few times. The V and J genes are TRBV14 and TRBJ1-3, with 7 bases lining up with TRBD1. Trimming cost V 1 base and J 10 bases; bases outside gene matches: 4. This CDR3 has 13 amino acids. Looked up from germline, CDR1 is SGHDN and CDR2 is FVKESK. The CDR3 loop is CASSQVNRGTIYF. CDR3 nucleotide sequence: TGTGCCAGCAGCCAAGTAAACAGGGGAACCATATATTTT.

The chain is built from TRBV25-1 and TRBJ2-2, with D perhaps matching TRBD1 or TRBD2 (6 bases each). V gave up 4 bases and J gave up 7 bases, with 16 bases separating them. CDR1 is MGHDK and CDR2 is SYGVNS in the germline V gene. The CDR3 has 15 amino acids. Written as DNA, the CDR3 is TGTGCCAGCAGTGCGGGGGCCTCCTTAGTCGGGGAGCTGTTTTTT. Translating it yields CASSAGASLVGELFF.

The table lists this clonotype with a few counts. The chain uses TRBV27 and TRBJ1-4, with 9 bases identical to TRBD1. The CDR3 is 13 residues long. Per germline, CDR1 MNHEY and CDR2 SMNVEV (reference sequence). The V gene end was trimmed by 6 bases and the J gene end by 4 bases; junction bases not matched to a gene: 0. DNA for the CDR3: TGTGCCAGCAGGACAGGGGGTAATGAAAAACTGTTTTTT. Its translation: CASRTGGNEKLFF.

The chain carries TRBV14 and TRBJ2-7, with unresolved D. Germline V gene sequence: CDR1 SGHDN, CDR2 FVKESK. The CDR3 length is 14 residues. Trimming removed 3 bases from V and 1 base from J, with 10 bases in between. For the CDR3, the DNA is TGTGCCAGCAGCCAGCGACCGTCTTCCTACGAGCAGTACTTC. Amino acid sequence: CASSQRPSSYEQYF.

This clonotype has more than one count but fewer than ten. This sequence joins TRBV27 and TRBJ2-5; D is undetermined. The length of the CDR3 is 13 residues. Germline V lookup: CDR1 MNHEY, CDR2 SMNVEV (reference sequence). Trimming stripped 5 bases from V and 0 bases from J, with 7 bases between. CDR3 region: CASSPKYQETQYF. The DNA of the CDR3 is TGTGCCAGCAGTCCCAAGTACCAAGAGACCCAGTACTTC.

The V gene is TRBV29-1, the J gene TRBJ2-2, with TRBD2 matching 11 bases. CDR3 length equals 17 residues. With 1 base clipped from V and 6 bases from J, the junction kept 10 bases outside the gene matches. CDR1 is SQVTM, CDR2 ANQGSEA, per germline. CDR3 DNA sequence: TGCAGCGTTGAAGGCCCGACTAGCGGGGTTGGCGCCGGGGAGCTGTTTTTT. Residues: CSVEGPTSGVGAGELFF.

This clonotype has just a few counts. The chain is built from TRBV5-1 and TRBJ2-7; 8 bases fit TRBD1. The V gene's germline CDR1 is SGHRS and CDR2 YFSETQ. V was clipped by 4 bases and J by 6 bases; unmatched bases: 6. The CDR3 loop spans 13 amino acids. CDR3 sequence (DNA): TGCGCCAGCAGCCCCGGACAGGGTCCCGAGCAGTACTTC. Protein product: CASSPGQGPEQYF.

This clonotype was detected a few times. The chain joins TRBV7-8 to TRBJ1-5; no clear D gene. This CDR3 spans 13 amino acids. CDR1 is SGHVS, CDR2 FQNEAQ, per germline. With 1 base removed from V and 7 bases from J, the gap between germline ends came to 8 bases. CDR3 coding DNA: TGTGCCAGCAGCTTAGTCATAGGACAGCCCCAGCATTTT. Its translation: CASSLVIGQPQHF.

This clonotype was seen a few times. The chain links TRBV20-1 to TRBJ2-7, with D possibly TRBD1 on 5 matching bases. The CDR3 totals 13 residues. The V end lost 4 bases, the J end lost 0 bases, and 10 bases lay between the germline ends. CDR1 is DFQATT, CDR2 SNEGSKA, per germline (reference sequence). CDR3: CSATQGSSYEQYF. DNA of the CDR3: TGCAGTGCTACTCAGGGTTCCTCCTACGAGCAGTACTTC.

The chain carries TRBV10-3 and TRBJ1-3; TRBD1 might be the D (5 bases). The CDR3 consists of 16 residues. The V end lost 3 bases, the J end lost 0 bases, and 12 bases lay between the germline ends. Germline CDR1 reads ENHRY; CDR2 reads SYGVKD. The CDR3 spells CAISDRGKSSGNTIYF. CDR3 in DNA: TGTGCCATCAGTGACCGGGGCAAGAGCTCTGGAAACACCATATATTTT.

The sample holds one count of this clonotype. The rearrangement uses TRBV20-1 and TRBJ1-4; weak D call: TRBD1 (6 bases). V was trimmed by 2 bases and J by 7 bases, leaving 14 bases between them. From germline, CDR1 is DFQATT and CDR2 SNEGSKA (reference sequence). The CDR3 runs to 14 residues. The CDR3 bases are TGCAGTGCTAGACGGCACAGGGAGGGTGAAAAACTGTTTTTT. Translation: CSARRHREGEKLFF.

The table lists this clonotype with a few counts. The J gene is TRBJ2-3, the V gene TRBV11-2, with D maybe TRBD1 (6 bases). This CDR3 spans 17 amino acids. V was trimmed by 1 base and J by 5 bases, leaving 19 bases between them. From germline, CDR1 is SGHAT and CDR2 FQNNGV. DNA of the CDR3: TGTGCCAGCAGCTTAGGTGTTCGACGGCAGGGGATAGATACGCAGTATTTT. As protein: CASSLGVRRQGIDTQYF. The whole variable domain, filled in from reference TRBV11-2 and TRBJ2-3, reads EAGVAQSPRYKIIEKRQSVAFWCNPISGHATLYWYQQILGQGPKLLIQFQNNGVVDDSQLPKDRFSAERLKGVDSTLKIQPAKLEDSAVYLCASSLGVRRQGIDTQYFGPGTRLTVL.

V is TRBV20-1 and J is TRBJ2-5, with D unclear. Trimming stripped 8 bases from V and 4 bases from J, with 11 bases between. From germline, CDR1 is DFQATT and CDR2 SNEGSKA (reference sequence). This CDR3 contains 11 residues. CDR3 sequence reads: CSSATLETQYF. Written as DNA, the CDR3 is TGCAGTAGCGCTACCTTAGAGACCCAGTACTTC.

The genes are TRBV6-6 and TRBJ2-5; 10 nucleotides agree with TRBD1. The J call may be mistaken, given a closer DNA end match to TRBJ2-7. CDR1 is MNHNY and CDR2 is SVGAGI in the germline V gene (reference sequence). This CDR3 has 15 residues. CDR3 amino acids: CASIRGQGNSYEQYF. The DNA of the CDR3 is TGTGCCAGCATTAGGGGACAGGGGAACTCCTACGAGCAGTACTTC.

This clonotype was detected a few times. V usage is TRBV20-1 and J usage is TRBJ1-2; D ambiguous. V gave up 0 bases and J gave up 4 bases, with 6 bases separating them. Germline-derived CDR1 and CDR2 are DFQATT and SNEGSKA (reference sequence). This CDR3 contains 12 residues. The DNA of the CDR3 is TGCAGTGCTAGAGATCTCGTCTATGGCTACACCTTC. Its translation is CSARDLVYGYTF.

This clonotype has more than one count but fewer than ten. This chain links TRBV6-5 with TRBJ2-1, with D possibly being TRBD2 (6 bases). This CDR3 is 16 amino acids long. Germline V lookup: CDR1 MNHEY, CDR2 SVGAGI. V lost 4 bases and J 2 bases, leaving 15 bases between the germline ends. For the CDR3, the DNA is TGTGCCAGCAGTTCCCACGGGGGTGAGCCCTACAATGAGCAGTTCTTC. Translation gives CASSSHGGEPYNEQFF.

This clonotype was recorded a few times. The V call is TRBV10-3, the J call TRBJ2-5, with D possibly being TRBD2 (6 bases). This CDR3 has 14 amino acids. Trimming left V 3 bases short and J 5 bases short, with 13 bases between. Germline loops: CDR1 ENHRY, CDR2 SYGVKD. CDR3 amino acids: CAISDSGAGETQYF. In nucleotides, the CDR3 is TGTGCCATCAGTGATTCGGGAGCGGGTGAGACCCAGTACTTC.

The table lists this clonotype with a few counts. The rearrangement uses TRBV5-6 and TRBJ2-6; no firm D call. Trimming removed 2 bases at V and 2 bases at J, with 11 bases between. Germline-derived CDR1 and CDR2 are SGHDT and YYEEEE. The CDR3 extends over 16 amino acids. This CDR3 reads CASSLTRLAGANVLTF. The CDR3 region has the DNA TGTGCCAGCAGCTTAACCCGACTGGCTGGGGCCAACGTCCTGACTTTC.